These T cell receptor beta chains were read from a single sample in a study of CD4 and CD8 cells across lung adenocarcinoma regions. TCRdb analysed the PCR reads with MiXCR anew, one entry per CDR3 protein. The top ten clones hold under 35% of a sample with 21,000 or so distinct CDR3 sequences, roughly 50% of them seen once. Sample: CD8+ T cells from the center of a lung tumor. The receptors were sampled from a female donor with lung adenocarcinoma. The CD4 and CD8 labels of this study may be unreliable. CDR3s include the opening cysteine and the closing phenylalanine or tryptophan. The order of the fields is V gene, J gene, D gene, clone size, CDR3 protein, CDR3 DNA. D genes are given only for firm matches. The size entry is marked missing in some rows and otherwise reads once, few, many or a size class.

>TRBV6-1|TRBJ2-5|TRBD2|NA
CASSPRRREGETQYF
TGTGCCAGCAGCCCAAGGCGCCGGGAGGGAGAGACCCAGTACTTC
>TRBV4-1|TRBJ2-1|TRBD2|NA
CASKTLLAGGDEQFF
TGCGCCAGCAAGACCCTACTAGCGGGAGGCGATGAGCAGTTCTTC
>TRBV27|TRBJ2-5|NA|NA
CASSLSREETQYF
TGTGCCAGCAGTTTATCGAGGGAAGAGACCCAGTACTTC
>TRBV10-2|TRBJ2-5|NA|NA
CASRLVGLETQYF
TGCGCCAGCAGACTTGTAGGGCTTGAGACCCAGTACTTC
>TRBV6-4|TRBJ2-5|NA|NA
CASSDSRGTTRQYF
TGTGCCAGCAGTGACTCTCGGGGTACTACGAGGCAGTACTTC
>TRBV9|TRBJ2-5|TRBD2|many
CASSPGLAGVQETQYF
TGTGCCAGCAGCCCGGGACTAGCGGGGGTTCAAGAGACCCAGTACTTC
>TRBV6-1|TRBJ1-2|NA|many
CASSHGPRVYGYTF
TGTGCCAGCAGCCACGGACCCAGGGTATACGGCTACACCTTC
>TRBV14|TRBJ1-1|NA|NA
CASSQPGSSGAFF
TGTGCCAGCAGCCAGCCAGGGAGCTCTGGGGCTTTCTTT
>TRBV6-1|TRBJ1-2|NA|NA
CASSPMGAGGYTF
TGTGCCAGCAGTCCTATGGGCGCGGGGGGCTACACCTTC
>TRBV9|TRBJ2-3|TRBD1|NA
CASSIRDRSTDTQYF
TGTGCCAGCAGCATCCGGGACAGGTCCACAGATACGCAGTATTTT
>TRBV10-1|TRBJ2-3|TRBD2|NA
CASGRAGGLQDTQYF
TGCGCCAGTGGGCGCGCGGGAGGGCTGCAGGATACCCAGTATTTT
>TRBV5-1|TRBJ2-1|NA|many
CASSVTDNEQFF
TGCGCCAGCAGCGTGACAGACAATGAGCAGTTCTTC
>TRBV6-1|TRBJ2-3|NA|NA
CASKKKGGDTDTQYF
TGTGCCAGCAAAAAGAAGGGTGGGGACACCGATACGCAGTATTTT
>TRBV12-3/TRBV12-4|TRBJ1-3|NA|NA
CASQQNSGNTIYF
TGTGCCAGTCAGCAAAACTCTGGAAACACCATATATTTT
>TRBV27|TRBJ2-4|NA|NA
CAGMRATDTQYF
TGTGCGGGCATGCGAGCCACAGACACTCAGTACTTT
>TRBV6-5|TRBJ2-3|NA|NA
CASSSQPTDIQYF
TGTGCCAGCAGTTCCCAGCCTACAGATATTCAGTATTTC
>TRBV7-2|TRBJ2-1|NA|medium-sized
CASSLFPASSASSYNEQFF
TGTGCCAGCAGCTTATTCCCCGCGTCTAGCGCGAGCTCCTACAATGAGCAGTTCTTC
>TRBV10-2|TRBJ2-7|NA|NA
CASRGLSEQYF
TGCGCCAGCAGGGGACTCAGCGAGCAGTACTTC
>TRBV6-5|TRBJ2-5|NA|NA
CASSYRGGDTETQYF
TGTGCCAGCAGTTACCGGGGCGGTGACACAGAGACGCAGTACTTC
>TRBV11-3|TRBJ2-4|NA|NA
CASGLGAKDIQYF
TGTGCCAGCGGGCTGGGAGCCAAAGACATTCAGTACTTC
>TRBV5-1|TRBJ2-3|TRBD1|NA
CASSPTGGYTDTQYF
TGCGCCAGCAGCCCGACAGGGGGCTACACAGATACGCAGTATTTT
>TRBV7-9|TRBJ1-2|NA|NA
CASSQNPTANYGYTF
TGTGCCAGCAGCCAGAACCCGACGGCTAACTATGGCTACACCTTC
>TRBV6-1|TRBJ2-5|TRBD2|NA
CASTGLAGEWETQYF
TGTGCCAGCACAGGACTAGCGGGAGAATGGGAGACCCAGTACTTC
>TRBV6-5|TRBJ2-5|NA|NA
CASSYSGSSGEETQYF
TGTGCCAGCAGTTACTCGGGGTCCTCAGGGGAAGAGACCCAGTACTTC
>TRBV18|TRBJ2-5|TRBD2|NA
CASSGGRQETQYF
TGTGCCAGCTCTGGCGGGAGACAAGAGACCCAGTACTTC
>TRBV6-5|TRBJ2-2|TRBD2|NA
CASSYSLAGGPGELFF
TGTGCCAGCAGTTACTCACTAGCGGGAGGGCCCGGGGAGCTGTTTTTT
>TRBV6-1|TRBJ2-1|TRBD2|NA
CASSDPGLAGTYSYNEQFF
TGTGCCAGCAGTGACCCGGGACTAGCGGGGACTTACTCCTACAATGAGCAGTTCTTC
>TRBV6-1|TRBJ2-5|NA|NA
CASNGLGGKDQETQYF
TGTGCCAGCAACGGACTAGGGGGCAAGGACCAAGAGACGCAGTACTTC
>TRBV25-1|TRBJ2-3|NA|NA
CASSESAASSKNTQYF
TGTGCCAGCAGTGAATCTGCCGCGTCGAGCAAAAACACGCAGTATTTT
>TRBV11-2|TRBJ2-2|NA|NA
CASSSSTGTGELFF
TGTGCCAGCAGCTCAAGCACAGGGACCGGGGAGCTGTTTTTT
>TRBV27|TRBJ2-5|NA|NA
CARGVRVHETQYF
TGTGCCCGCGGTGTCCGGGTCCATGAGACCCAGTACTTC
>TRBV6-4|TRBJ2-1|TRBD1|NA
CASSDSGGQGYNEQFF
TGTGCCAGCAGTGACTCAGGGGGACAGGGTTACAATGAGCAGTTCTTC
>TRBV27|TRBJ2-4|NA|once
CGRGPPNIQYF
TGTGGGCGCGGTCCTCCAAACATTCAGTACTTC
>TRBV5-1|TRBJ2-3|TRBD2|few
CASTSQDGGSTDTQYF
TGCGCCAGCACCTCTCAGGACGGGGGGAGCACAGATACGCAGTATTTT
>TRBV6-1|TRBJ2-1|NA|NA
CAGIGAYGLGTQYF
TGTGCGGGGATCGGGGCCTACGGCTTAGGGACGCAGTATTTC
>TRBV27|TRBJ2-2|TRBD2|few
CASIAGGPGTGELFF
TGTGCCAGCATAGCGGGAGGGCCTGGCACCGGGGAGCTGTTTTTT
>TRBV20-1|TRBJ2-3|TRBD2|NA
CSARTSGTGAPDTQYF
TGCAGTGCTCGGACTAGCGGGACGGGGGCCCCAGATACGCAGTATTTT
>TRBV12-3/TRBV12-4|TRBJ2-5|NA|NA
CASRGTVGTQYF
TGTGCCAGCAGGGGAACCGTTGGGACCCAGTACTTC
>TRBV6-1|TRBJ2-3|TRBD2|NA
CASSEFRTSGTDTQYF
TGTGCCAGCAGTGAATTCCGGACTAGCGGTACAGATACGCAGTATTTT
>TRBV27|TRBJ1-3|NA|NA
CASSSRGNTIYF
TGTGCCAGCAGTTCCCGGGGAAACACCATATATTTT
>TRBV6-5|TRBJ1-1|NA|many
CASSSPGLDTEAFF
TGTGCCAGCAGTTCCCCGGGCTTAGACACTGAAGCTTTCTTT
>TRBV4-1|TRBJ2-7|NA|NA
CASSQVPAVGEQYF
TGCGCCAGCAGCCAAGTCCCCGCAGTCGGCGAGCAGTACTTC
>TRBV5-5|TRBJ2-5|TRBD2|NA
CASSLLAGGRTETQYF
TGTGCCAGCAGCCTATTAGCGGGGGGGCGAACCGAGACCCAGTACTTC
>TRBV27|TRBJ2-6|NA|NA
CASNRGQVSSGANELTF
TGTGCCAGCAACCGGGGGCAGGTAAGCTCTGGGGCCAACGAGCTGACCTTC
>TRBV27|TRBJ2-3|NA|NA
CAGLCLKNTQYF
TGTGCGGGGCTGTGCCTCAAAAACACTCAGTACTTT
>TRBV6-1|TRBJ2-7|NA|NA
CASSSPGGATNTQYF
TGTGCCAGCAGCTCCCCCGGCGGAGCCACAAATACGCAGTACTTC
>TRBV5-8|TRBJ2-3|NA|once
CPGSKDMSAEKQYF
TGCCCGGGCAGCAAGGATATGAGCGCAGAGAAGCAGTATTTT
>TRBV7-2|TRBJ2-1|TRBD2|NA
CASSSSGGLSYNEQFF
TGTGCCAGCAGCTCATCGGGGGGGCTCTCCTACAATGAGCAGTTCTTC
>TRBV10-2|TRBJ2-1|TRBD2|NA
CATSQGRRGSYNAQFF
TGCGCCACTTCCCAGGGAAGGCGGGGGAGTTACAATGCGCAGTTTTTC
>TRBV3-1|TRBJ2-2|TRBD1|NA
CASSPWDRNTGELFF
TGTGCCAGCAGCCCGTGGGACAGAAACACCGGGGAGCTGTTTTTT
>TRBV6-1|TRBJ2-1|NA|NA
CASSASQRHNEQFF
TGTGCCAGCAGTGCATCTCAGCGTCACAATGAGCAGTTCTTC
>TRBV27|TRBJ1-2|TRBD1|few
CASSPPGQGSFDGYTF
TGTGCCAGCAGCCCTCCGGGACAGGGGTCCTTCGATGGCTACACCTTC
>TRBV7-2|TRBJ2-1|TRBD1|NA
CPGIQDRAAGTQFF
TGTCCGGGCATCCAGGACAGGGCCGCAGGTACGCAGTTCTTT
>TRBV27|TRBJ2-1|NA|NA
CASSSPEAVSTYAQFF
TGTGCCAGCAGCTCCCCCGAGGCTGTCAGCACATATGCGCAGTTCTTC